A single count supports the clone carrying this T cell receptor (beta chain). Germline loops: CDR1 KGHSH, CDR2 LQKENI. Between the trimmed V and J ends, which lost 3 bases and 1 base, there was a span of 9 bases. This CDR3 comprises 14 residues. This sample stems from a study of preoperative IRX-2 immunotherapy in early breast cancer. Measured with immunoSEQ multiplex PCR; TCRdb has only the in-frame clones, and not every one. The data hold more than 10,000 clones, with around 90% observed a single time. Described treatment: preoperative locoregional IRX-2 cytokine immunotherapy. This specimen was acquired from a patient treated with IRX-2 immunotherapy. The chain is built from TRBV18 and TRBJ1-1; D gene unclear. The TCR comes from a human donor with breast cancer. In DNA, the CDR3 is TGTGCCAGCTCACCGCGGACGGAGAACACTGAAGCTTTCTTT. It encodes CASSPRTENTEAFF.